The 27 T cell receptor beta chains below come from one sample, sequenced in a study of response to subunit inactivated influenza vaccine. One entry per CDR3 protein, called by TCRdb with MiXCR from the RT-PCR reads. The table lists roughly 780,000 distinct CDR3 sequences, about 18% of them singletons, with around 9.9% in the top ten. The source material was PBMCs from blood, sampled 4 to 6 days after vaccination. The receptors stem from a man between 50 and 59 years old who received an inactivated influenza vaccine.

The table lists this clonotype with many counts. This sequence joins TRBV12-3 or TRBV12-4 and TRBJ2-3; no definite D call. The V gene lost 3 bases and the J gene lost 5 bases, with 9 bases spanning the gap. This CDR3 is built from 13 residues. CDR3 protein: CASSLGPGDTQYF. The CDR3 DNA is TGTGCCAGCAGTTTGGGCCCTGGAGATACGCAGTATTTT.

This chain joins TRBV3-1 and TRBJ2-3; D tentatively fits TRBD1 or TRBD2 (5 bases each). Germline V gene lookup returns CDR1 LGHDT and CDR2 YNNKEL (reference sequence). V was cut by 2 bases and J by 0 bases, with 6 bases left in between. This CDR3 contains 14 residues. CDR3 sequence reads: CASSQWDSTDTQYF. In DNA, the CDR3 is TGTGCCAGCAGCCAATGGGACAGCACAGATACGCAGTATTTT.

This clonotype has a single count. The rearrangement joins TRBV11-1 to TRBJ2-1; 14 bases align to TRBD2. The CDR3 runs to 16 residues. Trimming at V came to 5 bases and at J to 10 bases, leaving 10 bases not matched to a gene. CDR1 is SGHAT and CDR2 is FQDESV in the germline V gene (reference sequence). CDR3 nucleotides: TGTGCCAGCAGCCAAGTGGGGACTAGCGGGAGTGGCGAGCAGTTCTTC. Its translation is CASSQVGTSGSGEQFF. The whole variable domain, filled in from reference TRBV11-1 and TRBJ2-1, reads EAEVAQSPRYKITEKSQAVAFWCDPISGHATLYWYRQILGQGPELLVQFQDESVVDDSQLPKDRFSAERLKGVDSTLKIQPAELGDSAMYLCASSQVGTSGSGEQFFGPGTRLTVL.

This clonotype was seen ten or more times. The CDR3 reads CSAPGQGISGANVLTF. The CDR3 nucleotides are TGCAGCGCTCCGGGACAGGGGATCTCCGGGGCCAACGTCCTGACTTTC. The rearrangement joins TRBV29-1 to TRBJ2-6, with TRBD1 matching 10 bases. Germline V gene lookup returns CDR1 SQVTM and CDR2 ANQGSEA. The CDR3 runs 16 residues. The ends lost 7 bases at V and 4 bases at J; junction bases unmatched: 10. The full variable domain, with the rest looked up from reference TRBV29-1 and TRBJ2-6, is SAVISQKPSRDICQRGTSLTIQCQVDSQVTMMFWYRQQPGQSLTLIATANQGSEATYESGFVIDKFPISRPNLTFSTLTVSNMSPEDSSIYLCSAPGQGISGANVLTFGAGSRLTVL.

This chain joins TRBV9 and TRBJ1-2; D ambiguous. V was cut by 0 bases and J by 5 bases, with 11 bases left in between. Germline V gene sequence: CDR1 SGDLS, CDR2 YYNGEE. The CDR3 length is 14 residues. The CDR3 DNA reads TGTGCCAGCAGCGTAGATGGCGGGAAATATGGCTACACCTTC. This encodes CASSVDGGKYGYTF.

This chain joins TRBV5-1 and TRBJ1-5; 9 positions agree with TRBD1. The CDR3 loop spans 15 amino acids. In germline, CDR1 is SGHRS, CDR2 YFSETQ. Losses at the gene ends were 0 bases for V and 6 bases for J; bases not matched to a gene: 4. This CDR3 is CASSLEGQGPQPQHF. CDR3 bases: TGCGCCAGCAGCTTGGAAGGACAGGGGCCTCAGCCCCAGCATTTT. Supplemented by reference TRBV5-1 and TRBJ1-5, the full variable domain reads KAGVTQTPRYLIKTRGQQVTLSCSPISGHRSVSWYQQTPGQGLQFLFEYFSETQRNKGNFPGRFSGRQFSNSRSEMNVSTLELGDSALYLCASSLEGQGPQPQHFGDGTRLSIL.

The chain is built from TRBV15 and TRBJ1-1; D ambiguous. Trimming cost V 4 bases and J 0 bases, with 12 bases left between them. Germline-derived CDR1 and CDR2 are LNHNV and YYDKDF (reference sequence). The CDR3 covers 15 residues. CDR3 sequence (DNA): TGTGCCACCAGCATGGGGAGGCCGCTGAACACTGAAGCTTTCTTT. Its protein product is CATSMGRPLNTEAFF.

This clonotype was detected only a few times. The chain has TRBV20-1 and TRBJ2-1; weak D call: TRBD1 (6 bases). Germline V CDR1 and CDR2: DFQATT, SNEGSKA (reference sequence). The CDR3 runs to 14 residues. The ends were cut back, 6 bases at V and 0 bases at J, with 12 bases in the middle. CDR3 nucleotides: TGCAGTGCAGCAGGGGAACTCTCCTACAATGAGCAGTTCTTC. Encoded protein: CSAAGELSYNEQFF.

The J gene is TRBJ2-7, the V gene TRBV7-9; D tentatively fits TRBD1 or TRBD2 (5 bases each). Per germline, CDR1 SEHNR and CDR2 FQNEAQ (reference sequence). The CDR3 is 15 amino acids. The V gene lost 5 bases and the J gene lost 4 bases, with 18 bases spanning the gap. The DNA of the CDR3 is TGTGCCAGCAGCGGATTAGGGACCCGGACTTACGAGCAGTACTTC. The encoded protein is CASSGLGTRTYEQYF.

DNA of the CDR3: TGTGCCACCAGTGCCCTAGCGAGAATTAATGAGCAGTTCTTC. Translated, it gives CATSALARINEQFF. The chain couples TRBV24-1 to TRBJ2-1; weak D call: TRBD2 (6 bases). V lost 5 bases and J lost 7, with 14 bases in between. This CDR3 contains 14 residues. CDR1 and CDR2 from the germline V gene are KGHDR and SFDVKD.

This chain links TRBV5-5 with TRBJ2-5; 12 nucleotides match TRBD2. Germline loops: CDR1 SGHKS, CDR2 YYEKEE (reference sequence). Unmatched junction bases numbered 9, after V lost 0 bases and J lost 9 bases. The CDR3 runs to 16 residues. CDR3: CASSLDLAGGHWAQYF. The CDR3 region has the DNA TGTGCCAGCAGCTTGGATCTAGCGGGGGGGCATTGGGCCCAGTACTTC.

This clonotype was seen only a few times. The chain uses TRBV12-3 or TRBV12-4 and TRBJ2-3, with 7 bases aligning to TRBD2. Trimming cost V 5 bases and J 1 base; bases outside gene matches: 6. There are 15 residues in the CDR3. CDR3 nucleotide sequence: TGTGCCAGCAGTCCCTCTAGCGGCCGCACAGATACGCAGTATTTT. It yields the protein CASSPSSGRTDTQYF.

This clonotype was seen a few times. The J gene is TRBJ1-4, the V gene TRBV29-1; D is ambiguous. V was cut by 7 bases and J by 7 bases, with 13 bases left in between. CDR3 length equals 12 residues. Germline V gene lookup returns CDR1 SQVTM and CDR2 ANQGSEA. The CDR3 sequence: CSGLASGEKLFF. CDR3 DNA: TGCAGCGGTTTGGCCTCAGGTGAAAAACTGTTTTTT.

This clonotype was counted many times. The rearrangement joins TRBV7-2 to TRBJ2-7; TRBD1 matches at 8 bases. The CDR3 sequence is 16 residues long. The germline V gene has CDR1 SGHTA and CDR2 FQGNSA. The ends lost 5 bases at V and 6 bases at J; junction bases unmatched: 15. In nucleotides, the CDR3 is TGTGCCAGCAGCCCCTACGCGGGACAGGCCTCAATCGAGCAGTACTTC. This sequence encodes CASSPYAGQASIEQYF.

The gene calls are TRBV5-1 and TRBJ2-5, with 7 bases lining up with TRBD1. The CDR3 has 14 amino acids. The germline gives CDR1 SGHRS, CDR2 YFSETQ. Trimming at V came to 4 bases and at J to 3 bases, leaving 6 bases not matched to a gene. Here the CDR3 reads CASSPGQNKETQYF. The CDR3 bases are TGCGCCAGCAGCCCGGGACAGAATAAAGAGACCCAGTACTTC.

This clonotype has ten or more counts. The rearrangement links TRBV12-3 or TRBV12-4 to TRBJ2-7, with 9 positions matching TRBD1. This CDR3 spans 15 amino acids. The trim removed 0 bases at V and 4 bases at J, leaving 4 bases unmatched. The CDR3 here is CASSLAGTGRYEQYF. CDR3 coding DNA: TGTGCCAGCAGTTTAGCCGGGACAGGGCGTTACGAGCAGTACTTC.

The chain employs TRBV29-1 and TRBJ2-2; 7 bases match TRBD1. This CDR3 is built from 13 residues. The junction had 7 bases not matched to a gene; V was cut back by 6 bases and J by 6 bases. The germline CDR1 and CDR2 sequences are SQVTM and ANQGSEA. As DNA, the CDR3 is TGCAGCGTCGGGACAGCTCTATCCGGGGAGCTGTTTTTT. Its protein is CSVGTALSGELFF.

This clonotype came up a few times. The rearrangement links TRBV20-1 to TRBJ2-1; 11 bases are shared with TRBD2. Looked up from germline, CDR1 is DFQATT and CDR2 is SNEGSKA (reference sequence). J was trimmed by 8 bases and V by 6 bases; bases with no gene match: 12. The CDR3 consists of 15 residues. In DNA form, the CDR3 reads TGCAGTGCCTACAGGACTAGCGGGCGCCCCGATGAGCAGTTCTTC. It codes for CSAYRTSGRPDEQFF.

This clonotype appeared many times. The V and J genes are TRBV20-1 and TRBJ2-3; weak D call: TRBD2 (6 bases). The CDR3 runs to 15 residues. Deletions cut 0 bases from V and 0 bases from J, with 10 bases between. The germline gives CDR1 DFQATT, CDR2 SNEGSKA (reference sequence). CDR3: CSARDAGTSTDTQYF. In nucleotides, the CDR3 is TGCAGTGCTAGAGACGCCGGGACTAGCACAGATACGCAGTATTTT.

J is TRBJ1-5 and V is TRBV29-1, with D possibly TRBD1 on 5 matching bases. Germline V gene lookup returns CDR1 SQVTM and CDR2 ANQGSEA. The CDR3 length is 13 residues. The V gene lost 6 bases and the J gene lost 4 bases, with 13 bases spanning the gap. CDR3 in DNA: TGCAGCGTGGGGGACGGCCGGAATCAGCCCCAGCATTTT. Protein sequence: CSVGDGRNQPQHF.

The rearrangement uses TRBV28 and TRBJ2-7, with 8 bases aligning to TRBD2. The germline V gene has CDR1 MDHEN and CDR2 SYDVKM. J gave up 5 bases and V 7 bases, and 13 bases lay outside the gene matches. This CDR3 region has 15 residues. CDR3 region: CASIAPGLGYNEQYF. The CDR3 bases are TGTGCCAGCATTGCCCCGGGACTAGGGTATAACGAGCAGTACTTC.

At least ten counts were recorded for this clonotype. The J gene is TRBJ2-5, the V gene TRBV4-2; tentative D call: TRBD1 (5 bases). The CDR3 is made up of 14 amino acids. V shed 0 bases and J shed 4 bases, with 9 bases lying between them. CDR1 and CDR2 from the germline V gene are LGHNA and YNFKEQ. Here the CDR3 reads CASSQEVQGETQYF. CDR3 nucleotide sequence: TGTGCCAGCAGCCAAGAGGTTCAGGGAGAGACCCAGTACTTC.

This clonotype was seen repeatedly, ten times or more. The V gene is TRBV2, the J gene TRBJ2-7; tentatively, D is TRBD2 (5 bases). The V end was cut by 8 bases, the J end by 5 bases, with 13 bases between. Per the germline V gene, CDR1 is SNHLY and CDR2 is FYNNEI. This CDR3 comprises 12 residues. In DNA form, the CDR3 reads TGTGCCAGCGTCAGGACTGGGCACGAGCAGTACTTC. As protein: CASVRTGHEQYF. The full variable domain, in which reference TRBV2 and TRBJ2-7 provide the parts outside the CDR3, is EPEVTQTPSHQVTQMGQEVILRCVPISNHLYFYWYRQILGQKVEFLVSFYNNEISEKSEIFDDQFSVERPDGSNFTLKIRSTKLEDSAMYFCASVRTGHEQYFGPGTRLTVT.

J is TRBJ1-4 and V is TRBV9; D call uncertain. The CDR3 has 12 amino acids. Trimming removed 3 bases from V and 8 bases from J, with 8 bases in between. Per germline, CDR1 SGDLS and CDR2 YYNGEE. CDR3 coding DNA: TGTGCCAGCAGCGCCGACGGGGAAAAACTGTTTTTT. The encoded protein is CASSADGEKLFF.

This clonotype was seen a handful of times. The gene calls are TRBV9 and TRBJ1-1, with a weak D call TRBD1 (5 bases). CDR1 is SGDLS, CDR2 YYNGEE, per germline. Trimming cost V 3 bases and J 8 bases, with 14 bases left between them. The CDR3 has 13 residues. The CDR3 DNA reads TGTGCCAGCAGCGCCGGGAACAGGAAAGAAGCTTTCTTT. It translates to CASSAGNRKEAFF.

The chain is built from TRBV10-2 and TRBJ2-1, with 7 bases that match TRBD1. Germline V gives CDR1 WSHSY, CDR2 SAAADI. Unmatched junction bases numbered 3, after V lost 2 bases and J lost 8 bases. The CDR3 is made up of 13 amino acids. This CDR3 is CASSEDRVDEQFF. The CDR3 coding sequence is TGCGCCAGCAGTGAGGACAGGGTGGATGAGCAGTTCTTC.

Many counts were recorded for this clonotype. This chain uses TRBV20-1 with TRBJ1-2; no firm D call. The CDR3 totals 10 residues. V was pared by 6 bases and J by 4 bases, with 6 bases between. Germline V gives CDR1 DFQATT, CDR2 SNEGSKA (reference sequence). CDR3 sequence reads: CSAYSYGYTF. CDR3 DNA: TGCAGTGCCTACAGCTATGGCTACACCTTC.